The clone carrying this T cell receptor beta chain was observed at least ten times. No antigen is known for it. The sample is drawn from a study of T cell repertoires in cytomegalovirus infection. Study information: TCR beta signatures that were public indicated CMV infection and matching HLA type. Findings of the study overall: Summed frequency of shared TCR beta families picked out CMV carriers who also had the relevant HLA. CMV-specific TCR beta clonotypes restricted by HLA-C dominated the ex vivo response.

TCRdb processed the reads anew with MiXCR; each CDR3 protein has one entry. The table records under 200,000 distinct CDR3 sequences, approximately 9.7% of them present only once. The trim removed 4 bases at V and 7 bases at J, leaving 15 bases unmatched. Germline CDR1 reads SGHTA; CDR2 reads FQGNSA. The CDR3 extends over 17 amino acids. The rearrangement links TRBV7-2 to TRBJ2-1; 8 bases line up with TRBD2. Sequencing was carried out using PBMCs. The origin of this receptor is a human donor in good health (CMV status not recorded). Some clones in this sample may be carry-over from other donors' samples. CDR3 nucleotides: TGTGCCAGCAGCTCCCCTTTGGGAGCGGGAGTTAGTAATGAGCAGTTCTTC. Translating gives CASSSPLGAGVSNEQFF.